The 14 T cell receptor beta chains below all came from one sample that was sequenced in a study of blood T cells in healthy people across ages. Using a J-beta primer mix together with a sample-barcoded 5' primer, a second PCR was run for roughly 6 to 12 cycles. TCRdb re-called the 5' RACE reads with MiXCR, one entry per CDR3 protein. The table shows about 1.8 million distinct CDR3 sequences, with 49% occurring only once. Sequenced sample: blood. The source of these receptors is a woman aged 35 to 49 in good health.

The gene calls are TRBV15 and TRBJ2-3; TRBD1 matches at 10 bases. The ends lost 1 base at V and 4 bases at J; junction bases unmatched: 5. The V gene's germline CDR1 is LNHNV and CDR2 YYDKDF (reference sequence). There are 16 residues in the CDR3. CDR3 coding DNA: TGTGCCACCAGCAGAGGTCGGACAGGGGGAGCAGATACGCAGTATTTT. Amino acid sequence: CATSRGRTGGADTQYF.

This clonotype was seen a handful of times. The chain carries TRBV20-1 and TRBJ2-7; perhaps D is TRBD1 or TRBD2 (5 bases each). In germline, CDR1 is DFQATT, CDR2 SNEGSKA (reference sequence). CDR3 length equals 13 residues. V was clipped by 4 bases and J by 3 bases, with 13 bases between them. The CDR3 spells CSATGTDNYEQYF. The CDR3 nucleotides are TGCAGTGCTACCGGGACGGACAACTACGAGCAGTACTTC.

This clonotype appeared a few times. The chain combines TRBV27 with TRBJ1-4; perhaps TRBD1 as D (6 bases). Trimming removed 6 bases from V and 1 base from J, with 21 bases in between. From germline, CDR1 is MNHEY and CDR2 SMNVEV (reference sequence). This CDR3 region has 18 residues. CDR3 in DNA: TGTGCCAGCAGCTCCGAGGGGGTGGGAACGGGAACTAATGAAAAACTGTTTTTT. Its protein is CASSSEGVGTGTNEKLFF. The full variable domain, completed using reference TRBV27 and TRBJ1-4, is EAQVTQNPRYLITVTGKKLTVTCSQNMNHEYMSWYRQDPGLGLRQIYYSMNVEVTDKGDVPEGYKVSRKEKRNFPLILESPSPNQTSLYFCASSSEGVGTGTNEKLFFGSGTQLSVL.

This clonotype has more than one count but fewer than ten. This chain connects TRBV28 to TRBJ2-1, with TRBD2 identical over 7 bases. Germline CDR1 reads MDHEN; CDR2 reads SYDVKM. The V and J ends lost 3 bases and 15 bases, in that order; junction bases with no gene match: 14. The CDR3 has 14 amino acids. CDR3 loop: CASSFLGLGRKVFF. CDR3 coding DNA: TGTGCCAGCAGTTTCCTAGGACTAGGCCGTAAGGTGTTCTTC.

This chain connects TRBV4-2 to TRBJ2-4, with TRBD1 matching over 10 bases. The CDR3 has 21 amino acids. Germline values: CDR1 LGHNA, CDR2 YNFKEQ. Unmatched junction bases numbered 33, after V lost 10 bases and J lost 9 bases. Here the CDR3 reads CANSRATFLGTGAPEGGIQYF. CDR3 DNA: TGTGCCAACAGTAGGGCAACCTTCCTGGGGACAGGGGCTCCCGAAGGAGGCATTCAGTACTTC.

This rearrangement joins TRBV9 to TRBJ2-2, with 13 bases lining up with TRBD2. The CDR3 spans 16 residues. CDR1 is SGDLS and CDR2 is YYNGEE in the germline V gene. The ends lost 3 bases at V and 3 bases at J; junction bases unmatched: 2. Written as DNA, the CDR3 is TGTGCCAGCAGCGCCACTAGCGGGGGGGACACCGGGGAGCTGTTTTTT. This encodes CASSATSGGDTGELFF. Supplemented by reference TRBV9 and TRBJ2-2, the full variable domain reads DSGVTQTPKHLITATGQRVTLRCSPRSGDLSVYWYQQSLDQGLQFLIQYYNGEERAKGNILERFSAQQFPDLHSELNLSSLELGDSALYFCASSATSGGDTGELFFGEGSRLTVL.

This chain joins TRBV4-3 and TRBJ2-7; TRBD1 matches 10 bases. The ends lost 4 bases at V and 0 bases at J; junction bases unmatched: 3. Germline V gene sequence: CDR1 LGHNA, CDR2 YSLEER. The CDR3 contains 15 residues. CDR3 in amino acids: CASSRTGGTSYEQYF. DNA of the CDR3: TGCGCCAGCAGCCGGACAGGGGGTACCTCCTACGAGCAGTACTTC.

The rearrangement joins TRBV29-1 to TRBJ1-4, with a possible D match to TRBD1 (5 bases). The CDR3 has 12 residues. V lost 6 bases and J lost 8, with 13 bases in between. CDR1 and CDR2 from the germline V gene are SQVTM and ANQGSEA. CDR3 loop: CSVRDALEKLFF. The CDR3 DNA reads TGCAGCGTGAGGGACGCACTCGAAAAACTGTTTTTT.

The V gene is TRBV7-8, the J gene TRBJ1-1, with D possibly being TRBD1 (5 bases). The CDR3 consists of 15 residues. The V gene lost 4 bases and the J gene lost 1 base, with 13 bases spanning the gap. CDR1 and CDR2 from the germline V gene are SGHVS and FQNEAQ. The CDR3 coding sequence is TGTGCCAGCAGCTATAACGGGGGATCGAACACTGAAGCTTTCTTT. This encodes CASSYNGGSNTEAFF. Together with reference TRBV7-8 and TRBJ1-1, the CDR3 gives the full variable domain: GAGVSQSPRYKVAKRGQDVALRCDPISGHVSLFWYQQALGQGPEFLTYFQNEAQLDKSGLPSDRFFAERPEGSVSTLKIQRTQQEDSAVYLCASSYNGGSNTEAFFGQGTRLTVV.

This sequence joins TRBV7-2 and TRBJ2-1; 7 bases are a match to TRBD2. The CDR3 runs 13 residues. V was clipped by 7 bases and J by 9 bases; unmatched bases: 9. Germline CDR1 reads SGHTA; CDR2 reads FQGNSA. The CDR3 coding sequence is TGTGCCAGCAACTACATGGGGGGGGGTGAGCAGTTCTTC. Its translation is CASNYMGGGEQFF.

V is TRBV20-1 and J is TRBJ2-3; D gene uncertain. CDR3 length equals 14 residues. V was pared by 2 bases and J by 0 bases, with 9 bases between. Looked up from germline, CDR1 is DFQATT and CDR2 is SNEGSKA (reference sequence). CDR3 amino acids: CSARRDQSTDTQYF. The CDR3 DNA follows: TGCAGTGCTAGAAGAGACCAGAGCACAGATACGCAGTATTTT.

This clonotype has more than one count but fewer than ten. J is TRBJ2-5 and V is TRBV10-3, with no clear D. Trimming cost V 5 bases and J 7 bases, with 17 bases left between them. The germline V gene encodes CDR1 ENHRY and CDR2 SYGVKD. The CDR3 runs 14 residues. The CDR3 is CAISTGLVGGTQYF. The CDR3 DNA is TGTGCCATCAGTACCGGCCTTGTCGGTGGGACCCAGTACTTC.

V and J are TRBV20-1 and TRBJ2-5; D may be TRBD1 or TRBD2 (5 bases each). The CDR3 sequence is 13 residues long. Trimming removed 0 bases at V and 4 bases at J, with 9 bases between. CDR1 and CDR2 from the germline V gene are DFQATT and SNEGSKA (reference sequence). CDR3 sequence (DNA): TGCAGTGCTAGAGATCGGGACGGAGAGACCCAGTACTTC. Amino acids: CSARDRDGETQYF.

V and J are TRBV6-2 or TRBV6-3 and TRBJ2-3; the D gene is possibly TRBD2 (6 bases). The germline gives CDR1 MNHEY, CDR2 SVGEGT. V was shortened by 5 bases and J by 2 bases, with 14 bases between the two germline ends. CDR3 length: 15 residues. For the CDR3, the DNA is TGTGCCAGCAGTGCGTCAGGAGGGCCCACAGATACGCAGTATTTT. Protein sequence: CASSASGGPTDTQYF.